These 21 T cell receptor beta chains share one sample of origin, sequenced in a study of cytomegalovirus exposure and HLA in healthy donors. PCR primers comprised 60 Vbeta and 13 Jbeta primers. The table came from immunoSEQ multiplex PCR; TCRdb's copy has only in-frame clones and leaves some out. The repertoire includes about 130,000 clones, around 83% of them detected once, and 2.5% to 3.5% sits in the top ten. The source material was PBMCs. The receptors were gathered from a woman younger than 35 in good health and CMV-seropositive.

The chain employs TRBV7-9 and TRBJ2-1, with 7 positions matching TRBD2. The CDR3 is 12 amino acids. Germline CDR1 and CDR2: SEHNR and FQNEAQ (reference sequence). Germline trimming cut 7 bases from V and 10 bases from J; bases unmatched to any gene: 7. In DNA form, the CDR3 reads TGTGCCAGCACCCCAGAGCGGGGAGAGCAGTTCTTC. This translates into CASTPERGEQFF.

This chain connects TRBV2 to TRBJ2-3; 10 bases are shared with TRBD1. With 7 bases clipped from V and 5 bases from J, the junction kept 6 bases outside the gene matches. The CDR3 has 14 residues. CDR1 and CDR2 from the germline V gene are SNHLY and FYNNEI. The CDR3, as DNA: TGTGCCAGCAAAGACAGGGGGCCGGGAGATACGCAGTATTTT. Amino acid sequence: CASKDRGPGDTQYF. Combining the CDR3 with reference TRBV2 and TRBJ2-3 gives the whole variable domain EPEVTQTPSHQVTQMGQEVILRCVPISNHLYFYWYRQILGQKVEFLVSFYNNEISEKSEIFDDQFSVERPDGSNFTLKIRSTKLEDSAMYFCASKDRGPGDTQYFGPGTRLTVL.

The rearrangement uses TRBV9 and TRBJ2-7; tentatively, D is TRBD1 (5 bases). Germline CDR1 reads SGDLS; CDR2 reads YYNGEE. This CDR3 is 14 amino acids long. The V end was cut by 0 bases, the J end by 6 bases, with 13 bases between. The CDR3 nucleotides read TGTGCCAGCAGCGTAGAAAGTCAGGGTGGCGAGCAGTACTTC. This translates into CASSVESQGGEQYF.

The chain joins TRBV7-9 to TRBJ1-1, with D unresolved. The CDR3 runs to 11 residues. The germline V and J ends were trimmed by 1 base and 8 bases, with 5 bases remaining between them. Germline V CDR1 and CDR2: SEHNR, FQNEAQ (reference sequence). The CDR3 here is CASSLGQEAFF. CDR3 DNA: TGTGCCAGCAGCTTAGGGCAGGAAGCTTTCTTT.

The CDR3 protein is CASSWDRGTYEQYF. CDR3 sequence (DNA): TGCGCCAGCAGCTGGGACAGGGGCACCTACGAGCAGTACTTC. This chain connects TRBV5-1 to TRBJ2-7; 10 nucleotides line up with TRBD1. The germline CDR1 and CDR2 sequences are SGHRS and YFSETQ. V dropped 3 bases and J dropped 2; count of bases not matched to a gene: 2. The CDR3 is 14 amino acids.

The chain links TRBV5-1 to TRBJ2-4; 8 bases are a match to TRBD1. The CDR3 is 14 residues long. Germline CDR1 and CDR2: SGHRS and YFSETQ. J was trimmed by 8 bases and V by 5 bases; bases with no gene match: 9. The CDR3 nucleotides are TGCGCCAGCAGTTCGGACAGGGCCCGGGACATTCAGTACTTC. This gives the protein CASSSDRARDIQYF.

This clone was seen only a few times. CDR3 DNA: TGTGCCAGCAGCTTGGACTCCTATACGCAGTATTTT. This encodes CASSLDSYTQYF. This chain connects TRBV5-6 to TRBJ2-3; no definite D call. The length of the CDR3 is 12 residues. The ends were cut back, 0 bases at V and 7 bases at J, with 6 bases in the middle. The germline CDR1 and CDR2 sequences are SGHDT and YYEEEE.

A single count supports this clone. The V call is TRBV9, the J call TRBJ2-1; 10 nucleotides line up with TRBD2. Trimming cost V 2 bases and J 4 bases; bases outside gene matches: 6. From germline, CDR1 is SGDLS and CDR2 YYNGEE. CDR3 length equals 16 residues. The CDR3 DNA sequence: TGTGCCAGCAGCGTCCTCAGCGGGGGGGATTACAATGAGCAGTTCTTC. Encoded protein: CASSVLSGGDYNEQFF.

With respect to this clone: Other DNA sequences from this sample encode an identical CDR3 as well. This chain joins TRBV10-3 and TRBJ1-3; 7 bases are shared with TRBD1. In germline, CDR1 is ENHRY, CDR2 SYGVKD. The length of the CDR3 is 16 residues. The V segment lost 2 bases and the J segment 0 bases; nucleotides outside the gene matches: 4. CDR3 sequence reads: CAISEKGALSGNTIYF. The CDR3 DNA sequence: TGTGCCATCAGTGAGAAGGGGGCTCTCTCTGGAAACACCATATATTTT.

The chain employs TRBV28 and TRBJ1-4; D is unclear. V gave up 6 bases and J gave up 4 bases, with 12 bases separating them. The length of the CDR3 is 14 residues. The germline CDR1 and CDR2 sequences are MDHEN and SYDVKM. This chain's CDR3 is CASSPRRLNEKLFF. CDR3 coding DNA: TGTGCCAGCAGCCCACGGCGACTTAATGAAAAACTGTTTTTT.

The chain recombines TRBV28 with TRBJ1-4, with a tentative D call TRBD1 (5 bases). Deletions cut 11 bases from V and 5 bases from J, with 15 bases between. The germline V gene has CDR1 MDHEN and CDR2 SYDVKM. The CDR3 consists of 13 residues. The CDR3 loop is CASFTGGNEKLFF. The CDR3 coding sequence is TGTGCCTCGTTCACGGGGGGGAATGAAAAACTGTTTTTT.

V is TRBV19 and J is TRBJ1-2; D possibly corresponds to TRBD1 (6 bases). The germline V and J ends were trimmed by 6 bases and 8 bases, with 19 bases remaining between them. CDR1 and CDR2 from the germline V gene are LNHDA and SQIVND (reference sequence). The length of the CDR3 is 14 residues. The CDR3 coding sequence is TGTGCCAGTAGCCCCGGACAGAGTATAATGGGCTACACCTTC. Residues: CASSPGQSIMGYTF. The full variable domain, with the rest looked up from reference TRBV19 and TRBJ1-2, is DGGITQSPKYLFRKEGQNVTLSCEQNLNHDAMYWYRQDPGQGLRLIYYSQIVNDFQKGDIAEGYSVSREKKESFPLTVTSAQKNPTAFYLCASSPGQSIMGYTFGSGTRLTVV.

The CDR3 sequence: CASSLAGRDYGYTF. The CDR3 coding sequence is TGTGCCAGCAGCTTAGCGGGCAGAGACTATGGCTACACCTTC. The V and J genes are TRBV7-2 and TRBJ1-2; the D is unclear. The CDR3 runs 14 residues. Germline V gene lookup returns CDR1 SGHTA and CDR2 FQGNSA. V was trimmed by 0 bases and J by 3 bases, leaving 8 bases between them.

The chain carries TRBV7-9 and TRBJ1-1; TRBD1 matches 9 bases. The CDR3 is 13 amino acids. The ends lost 7 bases at V and 5 bases at J; junction bases unmatched: 5. Germline assignment: CDR1 SEHNR and CDR2 FQNEAQ (reference sequence). The CDR3 bases are TGTGCCAGCACTGGACAGGGGTGGACTGAAGCTTTCTTT. Amino acids: CASTGQGWTEAFF.

The chain combines TRBV19 with TRBJ2-5, with a weak D call TRBD2 (7 bases). V lost 8 bases to trimming and J lost 5 bases, with 15 bases between them. CDR1 and CDR2 (germline): LNHDA, SQIVND (reference sequence). The CDR3 extends over 13 amino acids. The CDR3 DNA follows: TGTGCCAGTTCGGCGGGGGCTTGGGAGACCCAGTACTTC. Its translation: CASSAGAWETQYF.

The chain is built from TRBV6-5 and TRBJ1-1, with a possible D match to TRBD1 (5 bases). This CDR3 is 13 amino acids long. Germline values: CDR1 MNHEY, CDR2 SVGAGI. V was pared by 4 bases and J by 3 bases, with 9 bases between. The CDR3 is CASSFGGYTEAFF. In DNA form, the CDR3 reads TGTGCCAGCAGTTTCGGGGGGTACACTGAAGCTTTCTTT.

The rearrangement uses TRBV28 and TRBJ2-7; 9 nucleotides line up with TRBD1. V lost 8 bases, J lost 5 bases, and 10 bases stayed unmatched. The CDR3 covers 14 residues. Germline V CDR1 and CDR2: MDHEN, SYDVKM. The CDR3 nucleotides are TGTGCCAGCGAAAACAGGGGGCGCGCGGACGAGCAGTACTTC. This encodes CASENRGRADEQYF.

The chain carries TRBV7-6 and TRBJ2-2; 8 bases fit TRBD1. Germline loops: CDR1 SGHVS, CDR2 FNYEAQ. This CDR3 is built from 15 residues. J was trimmed by 5 bases and V by 3 bases; bases with no gene match: 5. CDR3 in amino acids: CASSFGRGLTGELFF. Here the CDR3 DNA reads TGTGCCAGCAGCTTTGGCAGGGGGCTGACCGGGGAGCTGTTTTTT.

J is TRBJ2-5 and V is TRBV7-9; possibly TRBD1 for D (6 bases). V was cut by 5 bases and J by 2 bases, with 18 bases left in between. There are 16 residues in the CDR3. Germline lookup yields CDR1 SEHNR and CDR2 FQNEAQ (reference sequence). Here the CDR3 reads CASSPRDTEPQETQYF. CDR3 nucleotides: TGTGCCAGCAGCCCCCGGGACACCGAACCACAAGAGACCCAGTACTTC.

This chain connects TRBV6-1 to TRBJ2-3; TRBD2 aligns across 12 bases. The CDR3 consists of 16 residues. Germline V gene lookup returns CDR1 MNHNS and CDR2 SASEGT. V trimming: 2 bases; J trimming: 2 bases; junction bases outside the gene matches: 2. In nucleotides, the CDR3 is TGTGCCAGCAGTGAAACTAGCGGGGGGCTCACAGATACGCAGTATTTT. Protein: CASSETSGGLTDTQYF.

The V call is TRBV5-1, the J call TRBJ2-1; 9 bases line up with TRBD2. Germline V gene data show CDR1 as SGHRS and CDR2 as YFSETQ. CDR3 length: 16 residues. Trimming removed 4 bases from V and 8 bases from J; junction bases left unmatched: 13. The CDR3 sequence: CASSPLPGGGADEQFF. The CDR3 DNA sequence: TGCGCCAGCAGCCCATTACCTGGCGGGGGGGCGGATGAGCAGTTCTTC.